The clone carrying this T cell receptor (beta chain) was picked up many times. Antigen unknown. The data are from a study of human T cells and chemical hapten exposure. Study-level background: Each patch test put 0.01% DPC on the upper back, and results were read at 6 days. Study-wide findings and caveats: There was a positive correlation between PT1 expanded TCR counts and patch test score.

In TCRdb, the RACE reads were re-called with MiXCR into one record per CDR3 protein. The sample records around 100,000 distinct CDR3 sequences, more than 9.5% being singletons. Time point described: patch test 2, 6 weeks after DPC sensitization. As for treatment: therapeutic diphenylcyclopropenone sensitization with weekly scalp DPC. Between the trimmed V and J ends, which lost 6 bases and 0 bases, there was a span of 14 bases. CDR1 and CDR2 from the germline V gene are SQVTM and ANQGSEA. This CDR3 spans 14 amino acids. The specimen comprised whole blood, sampled in connection with sensitization to the hapten diphenylcyclopropenone (DPC). The source is a woman aged 40-49 years with alopecia areata. Some clones in this sample may be carry-over from other donors' samples. J is TRBJ1-2 and V is TRBV29-1, with D perhaps TRBD1 (6 bases). Here the CDR3 DNA reads TGCAGCGTCGATGAGACAGGCTCTAACTATGGCTACACCTTC. It is translated as CSVDETGSNYGYTF. Full variable domain (remainder filled in from reference TRBV29-1 and TRBJ1-2): SAVISQKPSRDICQRGTSLTIQCQVDSQVTMMFWYRQQPGQSLTLIATANQGSEATYESGFVIDKFPISRPNLTFSTLTVSNMSPEDSSIYLCSVDETGSNYGYTFGSGTRLTVV.